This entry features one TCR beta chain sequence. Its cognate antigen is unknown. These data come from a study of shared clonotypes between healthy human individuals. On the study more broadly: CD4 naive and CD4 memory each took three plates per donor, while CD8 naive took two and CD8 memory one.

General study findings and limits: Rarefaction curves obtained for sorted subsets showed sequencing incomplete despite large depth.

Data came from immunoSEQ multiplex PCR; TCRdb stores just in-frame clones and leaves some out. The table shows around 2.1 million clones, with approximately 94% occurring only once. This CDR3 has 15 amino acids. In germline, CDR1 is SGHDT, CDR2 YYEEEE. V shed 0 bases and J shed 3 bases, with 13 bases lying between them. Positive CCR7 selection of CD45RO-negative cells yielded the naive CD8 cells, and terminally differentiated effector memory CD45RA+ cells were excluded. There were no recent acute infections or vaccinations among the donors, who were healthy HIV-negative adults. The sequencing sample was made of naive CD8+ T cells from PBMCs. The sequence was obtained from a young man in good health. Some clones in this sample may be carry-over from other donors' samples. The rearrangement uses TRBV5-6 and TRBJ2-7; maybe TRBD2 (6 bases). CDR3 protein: CASSLEYGLNYEQYF. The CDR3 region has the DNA TGTGCCAGCAGCTTGGAGTATGGACTAAACTACGAGCAGTACTTC.